This is a list of T cell receptor beta chains from one sample in a study of OX40 agonist ivuxolimab in advanced cancers. Method: immunoSEQ multiplex PCR; TCRdb's copy keeps in-frame clones and lacks some. The sample shows about 28,000 clones, about four fifths of them seen only once. The sample consisted of CD4+ or CD8+ T cells sorted from blood, taken in a trial of the OX40 agonist ivuxolimab. Receptors were obtained from an adult with an advanced solid tumor such as melanoma, head and neck, liver or kidney cancer. Both conserved end residues are part of each CDR3. The D gene is left open where the match is weak. Some rows mark clone size as missing; the rest say once, few, many or name a class of expanded clone.

CDR3 protein	CDR3 DNA	CDR3 length	D gene	J gene	V gene	clone size
CASSITTGEQYF	TGTGCCAGTAGCATCACAACGGGGGAGCAGTACTTC	12	.	TRBJ2-7	TRBV19	.
CASSSRTVGSYNSPLHF	TGTGCCAGCAGCTCAAGGACAGTCGGCTCCTATAATTCACCCCTCCACTTT	17	.	TRBJ1-6	TRBV11-2	.
CASSFGGLTEAFF	TGTGCCAGCAGTTTTGGAGGTTTGACTGAAGCTTTCTTT	13	.	TRBJ1-1	TRBV27	.
CASWTGDEAFF	TGTGCCAGTTGGACAGGGGATGAAGCTTTCTTT	11	TRBD1	TRBJ1-1	TRBV19	.
CASSVYERGGTDTQYF	TGTGCCAGCAGCGTATATGAGCGGGGGGGCACAGATACGCAGTATTTT	16	TRBD2	TRBJ2-3	TRBV9	.
CAWSYGFSYEQYF	TGTGCCTGGAGTTATGGTTTTAGCTACGAGCAGTACTTC	13	.	TRBJ2-7	TRBV30	.
CSVEDRQGLAYEQYF	TGCAGCGTTGAAGATCGGCAGGGCCTGGCCTACGAGCAGTACTTC	15	.	TRBJ2-7	TRBV29-1	.
CASSEYGSPNSPLHF	TGTGCCAGCAGTGAATATGGGTCCCCCAATTCACCCCTCCACTTT	15	.	TRBJ1-6	TRBV6-1	.
CASSLHGLQETQYF	TGTGCCAGCAGCTTACATGGATTACAAGAGACCCAGTACTTC	14	.	TRBJ2-5	TRBV7-2	few
CASSYPFYDRGDEQYF	TGTGCCAGCAGTTACCCTTTTTATGACAGGGGAGACGAGCAGTACTTC	16	TRBD1	TRBJ2-7	TRBV6-6	.
CASSPEGGTPSYEQYF	TGTGCCAGTAGTCCGGAGGGCGGAACCCCTTCCTACGAGCAGTACTTC	16	.	TRBJ2-7	TRBV19	once
CASSLASWADSTGELFF	TGTGCCAGCAGCTTAGCGAGTTGGGCAGACTCCACCGGGGAGCTGTTTTTT	17	.	TRBJ2-2	TRBV7-9	.
CASSEGQGLYEQYF	TGTGCCAGCAGTGAGGGACAGGGGCTCTACGAGCAGTACTTC	14	TRBD1	TRBJ2-7	TRBV6-1	.
CASSPGLAGIADTQYF	TGTGCCAGCAGCCCTGGACTAGCGGGGATTGCAGATACGCAGTATTTT	16	TRBD2	TRBJ2-3	TRBV9	.
CSVFLAIYTQGRGEQYF	TGCAGCGTCTTCCTGGCGATTTACACCCAGGGAAGGGGAGAGCAGTACTTC	17	.	TRBJ2-7	TRBV29-1	few
CASSLGLAGDTGGTGELFF	TGTGCCAGCAGCTTGGGCCTAGCGGGAGACACAGGGGGCACCGGGGAGCTGTTTTTT	19	TRBD2	TRBJ2-2	TRBV5-5	.
CASSWRAGGGTEAFF	TGTGCCAGCAGCTGGAGGGCGGGAGGGGGAACTGAAGCTTTCTTT	15	.	TRBJ1-1	TRBV5-5	.
CASSFLGLAGAGRSEQFF	TGTGCCAGCAGTTTTTTAGGACTAGCGGGAGCTGGGCGTAGTGAGCAGTTCTTC	18	TRBD2	TRBJ2-1	TRBV28	.
CASSWGRSGSPSTDTQYF	TGTGCCAGCAGCTGGGGGCGATCGGGGAGTCCTAGCACAGATACGCAGTATTTT	18	.	TRBJ2-3	TRBV7-9	.
CASSSSKGYTF	TGTGCCAGCAGTTCGTCGAAGGGCTACACCTTC	11	.	TRBJ1-2	TRBV6-8	.
CASSLASGGSYQETQYF	TGCGCCAGCAGCTTGGCTAGCGGGGGGTCGTACCAAGAGACCCAGTACTTC	17	TRBD2	TRBJ2-5	TRBV5-1	.
CASSDRLEFDTEAFF	TGTGCCAGCAGTGACAGGTTAGAGTTCGACACTGAAGCTTTCTTT	15	.	TRBJ1-1	TRBV2	few
CASSYEHAYEQYF	TGTGCCAGCAGTTACGAGCACGCCTACGAGCAGTACTTC	13	.	TRBJ2-7	TRBV6-6	.
CASKPERTGAYEQYF	TGTGCCAGCAAACCGGAACGGACAGGGGCCTACGAGCAGTACTTC	15	TRBD1	TRBJ2-7	TRBV6-4	.
CASSVNPRDPTQGDEQFF	TGTGCCAGCAGCGTAAACCCTCGGGACCCCACCCAAGGGGATGAGCAGTTCTTC	18	.	TRBJ2-1	TRBV9	.
CASSPRTSGSENEQFF	TGCGCCAGCAGCCCGAGGACTAGCGGGAGTGAGAATGAGCAGTTCTTC	16	TRBD2	TRBJ2-1	TRBV4-1	.
CASRDNSGNTIYF	TGTGCCAGCAGGGACAACTCTGGAAACACCATATATTTT	13	.	TRBJ1-3	TRBV2	.
CASSFRDGEAFF	TGCGCCAGCAGCTTTAGGGATGGAGAAGCTTTCTTT	12	.	TRBJ1-1	TRBV5-1	.
CASSIDVGALEKLFF	TGTGCCAGTAGTATAGATGTGGGGGCTCTTGAAAAACTGTTTTTT	15	.	TRBJ1-4	TRBV19	.
CASSRTAEPGELFF	TGTGCCAGCAGCCGGACAGCCGAGCCTGGGGAGCTGTTTTTT	14	.	TRBJ2-2	TRBV7-9	.
CASSLANRGYEQYF	TGTGCCAGCAGCTTAGCGAACAGGGGCTACGAGCAGTACTTC	14	TRBD1	TRBJ2-7	TRBV7-9	.
CASSLAPSGSTGELFF	TGTGCCAGCAGCTTAGCGCCTAGCGGGAGTACCGGGGAGCTGTTTTTT	16	TRBD2	TRBJ2-2	TRBV7-6	.
CASSQTNRGSYEQYF	TGCGCCAGCAGCCAAACAAACCGTGGCTCCTACGAGCAGTACTTC	15	.	TRBJ2-7	TRBV4-1	.
CASSPMTGNNEQFF	TGTGCCAGCAGCCCGATGACAGGGAACAATGAGCAGTTCTTC	14	TRBD1	TRBJ2-1	TRBV28	few
CASSIDPWIDGYTF	TGTGCCAGTAGTATAGACCCTTGGATCGATGGCTACACCTTC	14	.	TRBJ1-2	TRBV19	few
CATRLAGGSYEQYF	TGTGCCACACGACTAGCGGGGGGCTCCTACGAGCAGTACTTC	14	TRBD2	TRBJ2-7	TRBV28	.
CASSFATGNGYTF	TGTGCCAGCAGCTTTGCTACAGGGAATGGCTACACCTTC	13	.	TRBJ1-2	TRBV7-8	.
CASSYGIREFGELFF	TGTGCCAGCAGTTACGGGATCCGGGAGTTCGGGGAGCTGTTTTTT	15	.	TRBJ2-2	TRBV6-5	.
CSAVGHQTYEQYF	TGCAGCGCTGTGGGACACCAAACCTACGAGCAGTACTTC	13	.	TRBJ2-7	TRBV29-1	.
CASSRNLGQTSSYEQYF	TGCGCCAGCAGCCGGAATCTAGGACAGACTAGCTCCTACGAGCAGTACTTC	17	.	TRBJ2-7	TRBV4-1	.
CASSFAGVFGYGYTF	TGTGCCAGCAGCTTTGCAGGGGTTTTCGGCTATGGCTACACCTTC	15	.	TRBJ1-2	TRBV7-9	.
CASSLGAGFTYEQYF	TGTGCCAGCAGCTTAGGGGCGGGCTTCACCTACGAGCAGTACTTC	15	.	TRBJ2-7	TRBV13	once
CASSVGTNTEAFF	TGTGCCAGCAGCGTAGGAACGAACACTGAAGCTTTCTTT	13	.	TRBJ1-1	TRBV9	.
CASSSGRIQETQYF	TGTGCTAGCAGCTCTGGACGGATTCAAGAGACCCAGTACTTC	14	.	TRBJ2-5	TRBV7-7	.
CASSSNPRGGPSYEQYF	TGTGCCAGCAGCTCCAACCCTCGGGGAGGTCCTTCATACGAGCAGTACTTC	17	.	TRBJ2-7	TRBV9	once
CATSRDIGEAYEQYF	TGTGCCACCAGCAGAGATATTGGGGAAGCCTACGAGCAGTACTTC	15	.	TRBJ2-7	TRBV15	.
CASSLVGTGIHEQYF	TGCGCCAGCAGCTTGGTGGGGACAGGGATCCACGAGCAGTACTTC	15	TRBD1	TRBJ2-7	TRBV5-1	.
CAISEGGLINQPQHF	TGTGCCATCAGTGAGGGGGGGCTCATCAATCAGCCCCAGCATTTT	15	.	TRBJ1-5	TRBV10-3	.
CASSLLGTGYYGYTF	TGTGCCAGCAGTTTATTGGGGACAGGGTATTATGGCTACACCTTC	15	TRBD1	TRBJ1-2	TRBV28	.
CASKTWEGQGPSGEQFF	TGTGCCAGCAAAACATGGGAAGGACAGGGCCCTTCCGGTGAGCAGTTCTTC	17	TRBD1	TRBJ2-1	TRBV27	.